The 27 T cell receptor beta chains below all came from one sample that was sequenced in a study of cytomegalovirus exposure and HLA in healthy donors. PCR was performed using 60 Vbeta and 13 Jbeta primers. The repertoire was sequenced with immunoSEQ multiplex PCR; TCRdb's copy has only in-frame clones and lacks some. The data hold about 130,000 clones, with 75% to 90% observed a single time. Input material: PBMCs. These receptors were obtained from a woman aged 40 to 55 in good health and CMV-seropositive.

Here the CDR3 DNA reads TGCGCCAGCTACCGGGACAGGGGGTACTATGGCTACACCTTC. Amino acid sequence: CASYRDRGYYGYTF. J is TRBJ1-2 and V is TRBV10-2, with 11 bases identical to TRBD1. This CDR3 spans 14 amino acids. Germline V gene sequence: CDR1 WSHSY, CDR2 SAAADI. V shed 8 bases, J shed 3 bases, and the junction held 5 bases outside the gene matches.

This chain uses TRBV6-1 with TRBJ2-7, with D tentatively TRBD1 (5 bases). Trimming shortened V by 10 bases and J by 5 bases, and 18 bases separated the two germline ends. Per the germline V gene, CDR1 is MNHNS and CDR2 is SASEGT. This CDR3 has 13 amino acids. CDR3 DNA: TGTGCCACGGGCGGCCTAGGGGTAAACGAGCAGTACTTC. It codes for CATGGLGVNEQYF.

The CDR3 region is CASRYGRTQETQYF. In DNA, the CDR3 is TGCGCCAGCAGGTATGGACGGACACAAGAGACCCAGTACTTC. The rearrangement joins TRBV5-1 to TRBJ2-7, with D possibly being TRBD1 (5 bases). The J call could be wrong; TRBJ2-5 is a better fit for the DNA end. Per germline, CDR1 SGHRS and CDR2 YFSETQ. This CDR3 comprises 14 residues.

The chain couples TRBV9 to TRBJ2-1; 10 bases line up with TRBD2. Looked up from germline, CDR1 is SGDLS and CDR2 is YYNGEE. V was pared by 0 bases and J by 7 bases, with 13 bases of the junction left unmatched. The CDR3 is made up of 18 amino acids. This CDR3 is CASSVALIAGGLRNEQFF. The DNA of the CDR3 is TGTGCCAGCAGCGTAGCTCTAATAGCGGGGGGCCTGAGGAATGAGCAGTTCTTC. Full variable domain (missing parts from reference TRBV9 and TRBJ2-1): DSGVTQTPKHLITATGQRVTLRCSPRSGDLSVYWYQQSLDQGLQFLIQYYNGEERAKGNILERFSAQQFPDLHSELNLSSLELGDSALYFCASSVALIAGGLRNEQFFGPGTRLTVL.

This chain uses TRBV6-6 with TRBJ1-5; D unclear. Trimming pared 2 bases from V and 9 bases from J, leaving 8 bases between. The CDR3 loop spans 12 amino acids. From germline, CDR1 is MNHNY and CDR2 SVGAGI (reference sequence). CDR3 sequence: CASSYPPGPQHF. The CDR3 coding sequence is TGTGCCAGCAGTTACCCCCCGGGGCCCCAGCATTTT.

In its sample, this clone was seen once. The chain recombines TRBV9 with TRBJ2-7; the match to TRBD1 covers 8 bases. Germline CDR1 reads SGDLS; CDR2 reads YYNGEE. The CDR3 runs 15 residues. Germline trimming cut 0 bases from V and 2 bases from J; bases unmatched to any gene: 4. The DNA for the CDR3 is TGTGCCAGCAGCGTAGAGCCAGGGGGCCCCTACGAGCAGTACTTC. Translating it yields CASSVEPGGPYEQYF.

V and J are TRBV5-1 and TRBJ2-5; D might be TRBD1 (5 bases). Looked up from germline, CDR1 is SGHRS and CDR2 is YFSETQ. The CDR3 contains 15 residues. V was cut by 4 bases and J by 5 bases, with 18 bases left in between. CDR3 residues: CASSRSSQVGETQYF. The CDR3 nucleotides read TGCGCCAGCAGCCGAAGCTCACAGGTTGGGGAGACCCAGTACTTC.

This clone has more than one count but fewer than ten. This chain connects TRBV30 to TRBJ1-3; unclear D gene. V was clipped by 5 bases and J by 4 bases, with 12 bases between them. CDR3 length equals 13 residues. The V gene's germline CDR1 is GTSNPN and CDR2 SVGIG (reference sequence). The CDR3 spells CAWEEISGNTIYF. In DNA, the CDR3 is TGTGCCTGGGAGGAAATTTCAGGAAACACCATATATTTT.

The chain has TRBV27 and TRBJ2-7; no clear D gene. CDR1 MNHEY and CDR2 SMNVEV come from the germline V gene (reference sequence). This CDR3 has 13 residues. V was pared by 5 bases and J by 3 bases, with 11 bases between. CDR3 protein: CASSPITSYEQYF. The DNA for the CDR3 is TGTGCCAGCAGTCCAATAACAAGCTACGAGCAGTACTTC.

V usage is TRBV7-9 and J usage is TRBJ2-7, with 9 bases aligning to TRBD2. CDR1 and CDR2 (germline): SEHNR, FQNEAQ (reference sequence). Trimming took 3 bases from V and 0 from J; bases not matched to a gene: 9. The CDR3 is made up of 17 amino acids. The CDR3 here is CASSFREREAFSYEQYF. CDR3 coding DNA: TGTGCCAGCAGCTTTCGGGAGCGGGAGGCCTTCTCCTACGAGCAGTACTTC.

In this sample, this clone turned up a few times. This chain uses TRBV5-1 with TRBJ2-7, with 9 bases that match TRBD2. The J segment lost 3 bases and the V segment lost 7 bases, leaving 5 bases of the junction unmatched. Per the germline V gene, CDR1 is SGHRS and CDR2 is YFSETQ. There are 13 residues in the CDR3. CDR3: CASGSGGLYEQYF. The CDR3 region has the DNA TGCGCCAGCGGGAGCGGGGGGCTCTACGAGCAGTACTTC.

The chain is built from TRBV19 and TRBJ1-1, with D perhaps matching TRBD1 (6 bases). This CDR3 spans 15 amino acids. In germline, CDR1 is LNHDA, CDR2 SQIVND (reference sequence). V was cut by 0 bases and J by 4 bases, with 12 bases left in between. The DNA of the CDR3 is TGTGCCAGTAGTATAGAGCAGGGGACCGGCACTGAAGCTTTCTTT. Its translation is CASSIEQGTGTEAFF.

The V and J genes are TRBV27 and TRBJ1-5; a possible D gene is TRBD1 (5 bases). Germline CDR1 and CDR2: MNHEY and SMNVEV (reference sequence). Trimming removed 2 bases at V and 7 bases at J, with 21 bases between. The CDR3 is 17 amino acids. CDR3 loop: CASSLRRVRAGQQPQHF. For the CDR3, the DNA is TGTGCCAGCAGTTTACGTCGGGTCAGGGCAGGGCAGCAGCCCCAGCATTTT.

V gene TRBV6-5 combines with J gene TRBJ1-1, with a tentative D call TRBD1 (6 bases). V was cut by 2 bases and J by 7 bases, with 14 bases left in between. This CDR3 spans 14 amino acids. Germline CDR1 MNHEY, CDR2 SVGAGI. CDR3 nucleotide sequence: TGTGCCAGCAGTTACACCGACAGGCCGATTGAAGCTTTCTTT. This codes for CASSYTDRPIEAFF.

V gene TRBV19 combines with J gene TRBJ1-1, with D maybe TRBD1 (5 bases). CDR3 size: 15 residues. Germline CDR1 LNHDA, CDR2 SQIVND (reference sequence). Deletions cut 8 bases from V and 3 bases from J, with 19 bases between. The CDR3 loop reads CASSRDFPRYTEAFF. The CDR3 bases are TGTGCCAGTTCGAGGGACTTTCCCCGGTACACTGAAGCTTTCTTT.

The chain joins TRBV19 to TRBJ2-2; 9 bases map to TRBD2. This CDR3 contains 16 residues. CDR1 and CDR2 (germline): LNHDA, SQIVND (reference sequence). The V gene end was trimmed by 2 bases and the J gene end by 3 bases; junction bases not matched to a gene: 4. The CDR3 spells CASSILGGRDTGELFF. For the CDR3, the DNA is TGTGCCAGTAGTATACTCGGCGGGAGGGACACCGGGGAGCTGTTTTTT.

This clone was observed a few times. The chain combines TRBV4-2 with TRBJ1-1; possible D gene TRBD1, 6 bases. V was shortened by 3 bases and J by 0 bases, with 17 bases between the two germline ends. This CDR3 has 17 amino acids. From germline, CDR1 is LGHNA and CDR2 YNFKEQ. The CDR3 sequence: CASSQGARKLVNTEAFF. The CDR3 nucleotides are TGTGCCAGCAGCCAGGGGGCGAGGAAACTTGTGAACACTGAAGCTTTCTTT.

The chain links TRBV19 to TRBJ1-2; a weak D match, TRBD1 (5 bases). V dropped 8 bases and J dropped 4 bases, with 17 bases sitting between them. CDR1 is LNHDA, CDR2 SQIVND, per germline (reference sequence). This CDR3 comprises 14 residues. The CDR3 here is CASRSGGVFYGYTF. In nucleotides, the CDR3 is TGTGCCAGTCGAAGCGGGGGAGTTTTCTATGGCTACACCTTC.

The chain employs TRBV6-6 and TRBJ1-1; no firm D call. Trimming stripped 5 bases from V and 4 bases from J, with 8 bases between. Germline loops: CDR1 MNHNY, CDR2 SVGAGI (reference sequence). The CDR3 length is 12 residues. CDR3 loop: CASSRYTTEAFF. The CDR3 nucleotides read TGTGCCAGCAGTCGTTACACCACTGAAGCTTTCTTT.

This clone was detected only once. In DNA form, the CDR3 reads TGTGCCAGCAGCTACCGACAGGATAATACGCTGCAGTACTTC. It yields the protein CASSYRQDNTLQYF. This chain links TRBV5-4 with TRBJ2-7; D possibly corresponds to TRBD1 (6 bases). The germline gives CDR1 SGHNT, CDR2 YYREEE (reference sequence). Trimming shortened V by 3 bases and J by 9 bases, and 19 bases separated the two germline ends. CDR3 length: 14 residues.

This clone was observed a handful of times. The J gene is TRBJ1-4, the V gene TRBV5-1; 7 nucleotides align to TRBD1. The CDR3 is 15 residues long. The germline V gene has CDR1 SGHRS and CDR2 YFSETQ. The junction had 10 bases not matched to a gene; V was cut back by 4 bases and J by 7 bases. The CDR3 reads CASSVDRARGEKLFF. The DNA for the CDR3 is TGCGCCAGCAGCGTCGACAGGGCCCGAGGTGAAAAACTGTTTTTT.

This sequence joins TRBV5-1 and TRBJ2-3; no definite D call. The V end lost 4 bases, the J end lost 4 bases, and 4 bases lay between the germline ends. CDR3 length: 11 residues. CDR1 is SGHRS, CDR2 YFSETQ, per germline. In nucleotides, the CDR3 is TGCGCCAGCAGCCAATCAGATACGCAGTATTTT. Protein: CASSQSDTQYF.

This chain joins TRBV27 and TRBJ2-5; D may be TRBD1 (6 bases). This CDR3 is 13 amino acids long. Trimming left V 3 bases short and J 2 bases short, with 7 bases between. Germline V gene sequence: CDR1 MNHEY, CDR2 SMNVEV (reference sequence). The CDR3 coding sequence is TGTGCCAGCAGTTTGGGGGCGCAAGAGACCCAGTACTTC. Amino acids: CASSLGAQETQYF.

The V call is TRBV11-2, the J call TRBJ2-5; no reliable D call. The CDR3 is made up of 13 amino acids. Per the germline V gene, CDR1 is SGHAT and CDR2 is FQNNGV. V lost 1 base to trimming and J lost 1 base, with 4 bases between them. This CDR3 is CASSLAVQETQYF. The CDR3 coding sequence is TGTGCCAGCAGCTTAGCAGTCCAAGAGACCCAGTACTTC. Full variable domain (outside the CDR3, taken from reference TRBV11-2 and TRBJ2-5): EAGVAQSPRYKIIEKRQSVAFWCNPISGHATLYWYQQILGQGPKLLIQFQNNGVVDDSQLPKDRFSAERLKGVDSTLKIQPAKLEDSAVYLCASSLAVQETQYFGPGTRLLVL.

This clone appeared a few times. Compared with germline, one end of the junction differs, possibly owing to a read error. The V and J genes are TRBV7-7 and TRBJ2-2; 7 bases are a match to TRBD2. Germline V gene sequence: CDR1 SSHAT, CDR2 FNYEAQ (reference sequence). The CDR3 is 15 residues long. CDR3 region: CASSLETGGTGELFF. The DNA for the CDR3 is TGTGCTAGCAGCTTAGAGACGGGGGGCACCGGGGAGCTGTTTTTT. The full variable domain, completed using reference TRBV7-7 and TRBJ2-2, is GAGVSQSPRYKVTKRGQDVTLRCDPISSHATLYWYQQALGQGPEFLTYFNYEAQPDKSGLPSDRFSAERPEGSISTLTIQRTEQRDSAMYRCASSLETGGTGELFFGEGSRLTVL.

The chain has TRBV5-1 and TRBJ2-5; the D gene is possibly TRBD1 (5 bases). CDR3 size: 15 residues. Germline V gene lookup returns CDR1 SGHRS and CDR2 YFSETQ. Trimming pared 4 bases from V and 0 bases from J, leaving 13 bases between. CDR3 loop: CASSTQDKYQETQYF. The CDR3 nucleotides read TGCGCCAGCAGCACGCAGGACAAGTACCAAGAGACCCAGTACTTC.

The chain joins TRBV20-1 to TRBJ1-1; D call uncertain. The CDR3 has 11 residues. CDR1 and CDR2 (germline): DFQATT, SNEGSKA (reference sequence). The ends were cut back, 5 bases at V and 4 bases at J, with 8 bases in the middle. The CDR3 nucleotides read TGCAGTGCTCTATACAGCACTGAAGCTTTCTTT. Encoded protein: CSALYSTEAFF.